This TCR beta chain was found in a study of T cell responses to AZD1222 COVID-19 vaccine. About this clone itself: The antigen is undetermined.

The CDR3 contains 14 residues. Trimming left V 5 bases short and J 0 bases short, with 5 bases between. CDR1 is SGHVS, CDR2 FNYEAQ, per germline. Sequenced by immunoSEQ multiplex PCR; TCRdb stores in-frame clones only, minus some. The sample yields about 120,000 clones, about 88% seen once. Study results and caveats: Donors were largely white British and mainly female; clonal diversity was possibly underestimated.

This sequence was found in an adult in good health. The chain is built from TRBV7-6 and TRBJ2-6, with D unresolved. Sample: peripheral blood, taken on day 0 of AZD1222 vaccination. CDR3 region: CASSAASGANVLTF. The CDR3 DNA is TGTGCCAGCAGCGCAGCCTCTGGGGCCAACGTCCTGACTTTC. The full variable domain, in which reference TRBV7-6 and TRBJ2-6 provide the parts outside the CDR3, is GAGVSQSPRYKVTKRGQDVALRCDPISGHVSLYWYRQALGQGPEFLTYFNYEAQQDKSGLPNDRFSAERPEGSISTLTIQRTEQRDSAMYRCASSAASGANVLTFGAGSRLTVL.